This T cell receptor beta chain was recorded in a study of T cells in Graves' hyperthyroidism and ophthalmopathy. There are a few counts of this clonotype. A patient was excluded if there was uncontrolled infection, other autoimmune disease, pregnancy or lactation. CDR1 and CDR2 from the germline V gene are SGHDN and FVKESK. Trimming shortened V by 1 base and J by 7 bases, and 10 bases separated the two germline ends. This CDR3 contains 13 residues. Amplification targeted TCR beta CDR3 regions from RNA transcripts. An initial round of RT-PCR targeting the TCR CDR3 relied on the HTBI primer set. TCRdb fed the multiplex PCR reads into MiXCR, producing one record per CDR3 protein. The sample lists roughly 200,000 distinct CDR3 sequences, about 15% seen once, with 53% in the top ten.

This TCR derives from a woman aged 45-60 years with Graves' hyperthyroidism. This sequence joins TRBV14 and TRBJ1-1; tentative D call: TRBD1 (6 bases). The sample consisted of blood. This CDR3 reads CASSQAGAFEAFF. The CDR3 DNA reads TGTGCCAGCAGCCAAGCGGGGGCATTTGAAGCTTTCTTT.